The clone carrying this TCR beta chain was picked up a small number of times. Its target is not known. This record belongs to a study of human T cells and chemical hapten exposure. Study as a whole: Across samples, TCR yields varied, mostly owing to small differences in pooled library volumes.

Notes on the study in general: No alteration of TCRs above 1 in 1000 frequency was seen with DPC sensitization.

The library gave individual cDNA molecules unique molecular identifiers. Authors' methods: The number of TCRs in each sample had a median of approximately 90,000 and spanned roughly 23,224 to 750,000. TCRdb called the 5' RACE reads again in MiXCR, with one record for every CDR3 protein. These V and J calls rely on TCRdb rather than the paper's analysis. The table lists more than 140,000 distinct CDR3 sequences, about 4.3% of them singletons, with over 1.2% in the top ten. It was from unfractionated whole blood that total RNA was extracted. With 3 bases removed from V and 8 bases from J, the gap between germline ends came to 13 bases. The CDR3 is made up of 13 amino acids.

This receptor was taken from a female donor in good health. This chain joins TRBV12-3 or TRBV12-4 and TRBJ1-2; perhaps TRBD1 as D (5 bases). The CDR3 spells CASSLWDVKGYTF. For the CDR3, the DNA is TGTGCCAGCAGTTTGTGGGACGTGAAGGGCTACACCTTC.